The T cell receptor beta chain described here comes from a study of tumor-infiltrating lymphocytes in primary liver carcinoma. Study information: Regardless of tissue type, samples showed similar yields of roughly 3.5 to 8 million productive TCRbeta reads.

The CDR3 runs to 15 residues. From germline, CDR1 is SGHDN and CDR2 FVKESK. Concerning this clonotype: Its target is unknown. This sequence may be a read error, since a much larger clone differs from it by one base.

Study observations and caveats: With p = 0.039, the top-250-clone fraction in tumors significantly exceeded that in blood.

TCR beta cDNA was reverse-transcribed from about 0.45 ug of total RNA. The reaction used a constant-region primer and ProtoScript II reverse transcriptase. Amplification in three nested multiplex PCR rounds with slightly modified ARM-PCR gave rise to TCR beta libraries. Both of the initial two PCR rounds ran for approximately 11 cycles and employed TRBV1-TRBV30 forward primers alongside a C-beta reverse primer. Each CDR3 protein is one row after TCRdb ran MiXCR on the multiplex PCR reads. This table holds under 110,000 distinct CDR3 sequences, about 67% found once. For each extraction, RNA and DNA were obtained together from approximately 20-30 mg of unsorted bulk tissue.

This TCR was recovered from an older woman with primary liver carcinoma and hepatitis B virus infection. The sample consisted of liver tumor tissue from sampling region 2. Subset here: tumor region T2, inferior pole. V usage is TRBV14 and J usage is TRBJ2-3; TRBD1 is a possible D gene (5 bases). The CDR3 DNA sequence: TGTGCCAGCACCCAATGTCCAGGGCGAACAGATACGCAGTATTTT. Its protein product is CASTQCPGRTDTQYF.